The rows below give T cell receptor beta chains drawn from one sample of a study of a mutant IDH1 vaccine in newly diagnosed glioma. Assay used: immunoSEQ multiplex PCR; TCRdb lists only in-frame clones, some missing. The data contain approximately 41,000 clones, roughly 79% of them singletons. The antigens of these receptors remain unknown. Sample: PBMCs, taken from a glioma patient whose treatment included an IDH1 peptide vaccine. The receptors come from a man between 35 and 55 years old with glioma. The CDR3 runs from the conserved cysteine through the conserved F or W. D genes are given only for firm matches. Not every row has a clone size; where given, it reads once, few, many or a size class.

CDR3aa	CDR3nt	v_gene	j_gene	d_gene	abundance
CASSLAASMNTEAFF	TGTGCCAGCAGCTTAGCGGCTTCTATGAACACTGAAGCTTTCTTT	TRBV7-6	TRBJ1-1	.	.
CASSDYGPRGGYTF	TGTGCCAGCAGTGACTACGGACCCCGGGGAGGCTACACCTTC	TRBV6-1	TRBJ1-2	.	.
CASSQPDGEEETQYF	TGTGCCAGCAGTCAACCGGACGGGGAGGAAGAGACCCAGTACTTC	TRBV25-1	TRBJ2-5	.	.
CASSLRTSGNNEQFF	TGTGCCAGCAGTCTTCGAACTAGCGGGAACAATGAGCAGTTCTTC	TRBV27	TRBJ2-1	TRBD2	.
CASSQETGTGIKTQYF	TGCGCCAGCAGCCAAGAAACCGGGACAGGGATAAAGACCCAGTACTTC	TRBV4-3	TRBJ2-5	TRBD1	.
CASSPIIDQGEQYF	TGTGCCAGCAGCCCCATAATTGACCAGGGCGAGCAGTACTTC	TRBV7-2	TRBJ2-7	.	once
CSVEQRIYYNEQFF	TGCAGCGTTGAGCAGCGGATTTACTACAATGAGCAGTTCTTC	TRBV29-1	TRBJ2-1	.	.
CATSRPRGLNTEAFF	TGTGCCACCAGCAGGCCTAGAGGGCTGAACACTGAAGCTTTCTTT	TRBV15	TRBJ1-1	.	.
CASKEEAKSSPLHF	TGTGCCAGCAAAGAGGAAGCAAAGTCTTCACCCCTCCACTTT	TRBV14	TRBJ1-6	.	few
CASSSPPLGGGDTGELFF	TGTGCCAGCAGCTCCCCTCCCCTGGGCGGGGGGGACACCGGGGAGCTGTTTTTT	TRBV11-2	TRBJ2-2	TRBD2	.
CASSLNGVHSYEQYF	TGTGCCAGCAGCTTAAACGGGGTCCACTCCTACGAGCAGTACTTC	TRBV7-8	TRBJ2-7	.	.
CASSARPTGLGSYEQYF	TGTGCCAGCAGTGCAAGACCGACAGGGTTAGGCTCCTACGAGCAGTACTTC	TRBV28	TRBJ2-7	TRBD1	.
CASSQDYPGATTDTQYF	TGTGCCAGCAGCCAAGATTATCCGGGGGCGACCACAGATACGCAGTATTTT	TRBV4-2	TRBJ2-3	.	.
CASSQGAGQEETQYF	TGTGCCAGCAGCCAAGGAGCTGGACAGGAAGAGACCCAGTACTTC	TRBV4-2	TRBJ2-5	TRBD1	few
CASSFSSGVGTQYF	TGTGCCAGCAGTTTCTCAAGCGGGGTCGGGACCCAGTACTTC	TRBV27	TRBJ2-5	TRBD2	.
CASSLGLAGPYEQYF	TGTGCCAGCAGCTTAGGACTAGCGGGGCCCTACGAGCAGTACTTC	TRBV7-8	TRBJ2-7	TRBD2	.
CASSTASGGLYTGELFF	TGTGCCAGCAGTACCGCTAGCGGGGGGTTATACACCGGGGAGCTGTTTTTT	TRBV2	TRBJ2-2	TRBD2	.
CASSEGTLEPQHF	TGTGCCAGCAGTGAAGGGACCCTGGAGCCCCAGCATTTT	TRBV2	TRBJ1-5	.	.
CASSSLWTGKETQYF	TGTGCCAGCAGCTCACTTTGGACAGGGAAGGAGACCCAGTACTTC	TRBV7-9	TRBJ2-5	TRBD1	.
CASSKTGWNTEAFF	TGTGCCAGCAGTAAGACAGGGTGGAACACTGAAGCTTTCTTT	TRBV6-1	TRBJ1-1	TRBD1	few